The rows below give T cell receptor beta chains drawn from one sample of a study of CD8+CD57+ T cells in acquired aplastic anemia. Each CDR3 protein gets one entry after TCRdb re-called the reads with MiXCR. The top ten clones hold approximately 61% of a sample with 75,000 to 90,000 distinct CDR3 sequences, approximately 46% of them seen once. Sequenced sample: sorted CD4+, CD8+, or CD8+CD57+ T cells (not recorded which) from PBMCs. The source of these receptors is a human donor in good health, serving as a control. Each CDR3 is given with its conserved first and last residue. A D gene is named only where the DNA matches it firmly. Where a row states a size, it is once, few, many or the class of an expanded clone; other rows omit it.

CDR3	DNA	D	J	V	size
CASSPWGEQFF	TGTGCCAGCAGTCCTTGGGGGGAGCAGTTCTTC	.	TRBJ2-1	TRBV12-3/TRBV12-4	many
CASRGDKDFTEAFF	TGTGCCAGCAGGGGAGACAAGGACTTCACTGAAGCTTTCTTT	.	TRBJ1-1	TRBV12-3/TRBV12-4	few
CAGRGGNSPLHF	TGTGCCGGCAGAGGGGGCAATTCACCCCTCCACTTT	TRBD1	TRBJ1-6	TRBV6-4	.
CASSLTGYYEQYF	TGTGCCAGCAGCCTTACAGGGTACTACGAGCAGTACTTC	.	TRBJ2-7	TRBV7-9	.
CASSLGGGAGQPQHF	TGTGCCAGCAGCTTAGGTGGGGGGGCTGGGCAGCCCCAGCATTTT	.	TRBJ1-5	TRBV7-2	.
CASSASPGRDDYGYAF	TGTGCCAGCAGTGCCTCACCGGGCAGGGATGACTATGGCTACGCCTTC	.	TRBJ1-2	TRBV12-3/TRBV12-4	.
CASSYSAGRTDTQYF	TGTGCCAGCAGTTACAGTGCGGGACGCACAGATACGCAGTATTTT	.	TRBJ2-3	TRBV6-5	.
CASGPGQGSEKLFF	TGTGCCAGCGGTCCGGGACAGGGGAGTGAAAAACTGTTTTTT	TRBD1	TRBJ1-4	TRBV6-1	few
CSASMGETQYF	TGCAGTGCTAGTATGGGAGAGACCCAGTACTTC	.	TRBJ2-5	TRBV20-1	.
CASSIGGVAYTEAFF	TGTGCCAGTAGTATAGGGGGGGTCGCTTACACTGAAGCTTTCTTT	.	TRBJ1-1	TRBV19	.
CATSSIRAVNQPQHF	TGTGCCACCAGCAGTATCAGGGCAGTAAATCAGCCCCAGCATTTT	.	TRBJ1-5	TRBV15	.
CASGRDRGQNTEAFF	TGCGCCAGCGGGCGGGACAGGGGACAAAATACTGAAGCTTTCTTT	TRBD1	TRBJ1-1	TRBV10-1	many
CASSLDSGGYTF	TGTGCCAGCAGTTTGGACAGCGGAGGCTACACCTTC	.	TRBJ1-2	TRBV12-3/TRBV12-4	many
CASSSTSSDTQYF	TGTGCCAGCAGCTCAACTAGCTCCGATACGCAGTATTTT	.	TRBJ2-3	TRBV25-1	.
CATSDPDKLNYGYTF	TGTGCCACCAGTGACCCGGACAAATTAAACTATGGCTACACCTTC	.	TRBJ1-2	TRBV24-1	many
CASSTDRDYTRGEQFF	TGTGCCAGCAGTACGGACCGGGACTACACAAGGGGTGAGCAGTTCTTC	TRBD2	TRBJ2-1	TRBV6-1	many
CATSTTGSYEQYF	TGTGCCACCAGCACTACTGGGTCCTACGAGCAGTACTTC	.	TRBJ2-7	TRBV15	.
CASSQDFGVYGNTIYF	TGCGCCAGCAGCCAAGATTTCGGGGTATACGGAAACACCATATATTTT	.	TRBJ1-3	TRBV4-3	.
CASRPGTGNTEAFF	TGCGCCAGCAGGCCCGGGACAGGGAACACTGAAGCTTTCTTT	TRBD1	TRBJ1-1	TRBV10-1	many
CASSAGLSNTDTQYF	TGTGCCAGCAGCGCCGGACTTTCTAACACAGATACGCAGTATTTT	.	TRBJ2-3	TRBV7-9	many
CATSRESSGFNTGELFF	TGTGCCACCAGCAGAGAGTCCTCGGGCTTTAACACCGGGGAGCTGTTTTTT	.	TRBJ2-2	TRBV15	many
CAISESESPTYEQYF	TGTGCCATCAGTGAGTCTGAAAGTCCCACCTACGAGCAGTACTTC	.	TRBJ2-7	TRBV10-3	.
CASSLREQYF	TGTGCCAGCAGCTTACGCGAGCAGTACTTC	.	TRBJ2-7	TRBV7-9	.
CASSVAASSYEQYF	TGTGCCAGCAGCGTAGCCGCGAGCTCCTACGAGCAGTACTTC	.	TRBJ2-7	TRBV9	.
CSAKVLGAGSEQYF	TGCAGTGCCAAAGTGCTGGGAGCCGGGAGCGAGCAGTACTTC	.	TRBJ2-7	TRBV20-1	many
CASSSGEGKNIQYF	TGTGCCAGCAGCTCCGGTGAGGGCAAAAACATTCAGTACTTC	.	TRBJ2-4	TRBV7-9	many
CSAYDSSSTDTQYF	TGCAGTGCTTATGACAGTTCTAGCACAGATACGCAGTATTTT	.	TRBJ2-3	TRBV20-1	.
CASIWTGGYEQYF	TGTGCCAGCATATGGACAGGGGGCTACGAGCAGTACTTC	TRBD1	TRBJ2-7	TRBV28	.
CASSPGGDTEAFF	TGTGCCAGTAGCCCTGGCGGGGACACTGAAGCTTTCTTT	.	TRBJ1-1	TRBV19	many
CASSEAGHLTYEQYF	TGTGCCAGCAGTGAAGCGGGGCATCTTACCTACGAGCAGTACTTC	TRBD2	TRBJ2-7	TRBV10-3	once
CASEQGREKLFF	TGTGCCAGCGAACAGGGTCGAGAAAAACTGTTTTTT	.	TRBJ1-4	TRBV2	.
CSARVPGLAGGANAQYF	TGCAGTGCTAGAGTACCGGGACTAGCGGGGGGGGCTAATGCGCAGTATTTT	TRBD2	TRBJ2-3	TRBV20-1	.
CASSPAAEGAEQFF	TGTGCCAGCAGTCCGGCCGCGGAGGGAGCGGAGCAGTTCTTC	.	TRBJ2-1	TRBV12-3/TRBV12-4	many
CASSGTLWEQFF	TGTGCCAGCAGCGGGACCTTGTGGGAGCAGTTCTTC	.	TRBJ2-1	TRBV9	.
CASSYSEGDEQFF	TGTGCCAGCAGTTACTCTGAAGGGGATGAGCAGTTCTTC	.	TRBJ2-1	TRBV6-5	.
CSARVPAGGPEQFF	TGCAGTGCTAGAGTCCCAGCGGGAGGGCCTGAGCAGTTCTTC	TRBD2	TRBJ2-1	TRBV20-1	.
CASSQGGALKYF	TGTGCCAGCAGCCAAGGGGGGGCCCTTAAGTACTTC	.	TRBJ2-7	TRBV14	many
CASSEGSGTDNYGYTF	TGTGCCAGCAGCGAGGGGTCCGGGACAGACAACTATGGCTACACCTTC	TRBD1	TRBJ1-2	TRBV9	many
CASSDGQGAVEKLFF	TGTGCCAGCAGTGATGGACAGGGGGCGGTTGAAAAACTGTTTTTT	TRBD1	TRBJ1-4	TRBV2	many
CASGKSGRQPGEQYF	TGTGCCAGCGGAAAGAGCGGTCGCCAGCCGGGGGAGCAGTACTTC	.	TRBJ2-7	TRBV6-1	.
CASKQDRLYGYTF	TGCGCCAGCAAGCAGGACAGGTTATATGGCTACACCTTC	TRBD1	TRBJ1-2	TRBV5-1	many
CASSYTGLYGYTF	TGTGCCAGCAGTTATACGGGACTCTATGGCTACACCTTC	.	TRBJ1-2	TRBV7-6	.
CASSPGGDAAFF	TGTGCCAGCAGCCCCGGGGGCGACGCCGCTTTCTTT	.	TRBJ1-1	TRBV9	many